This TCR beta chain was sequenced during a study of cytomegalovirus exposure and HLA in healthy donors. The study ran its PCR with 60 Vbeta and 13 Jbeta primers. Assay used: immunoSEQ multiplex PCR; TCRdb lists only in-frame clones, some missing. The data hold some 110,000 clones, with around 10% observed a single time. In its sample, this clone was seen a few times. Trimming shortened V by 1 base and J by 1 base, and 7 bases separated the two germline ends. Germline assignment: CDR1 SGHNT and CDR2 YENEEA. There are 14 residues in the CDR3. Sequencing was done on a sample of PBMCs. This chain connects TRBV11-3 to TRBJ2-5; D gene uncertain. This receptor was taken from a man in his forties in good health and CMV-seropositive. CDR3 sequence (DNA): TGTGCCAGCAGCTTAGTGGGCAGCCAAGAGACCCAGTACTTC. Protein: CASSLVGSQETQYF.